A single sample is the source of the 16 T cell receptor beta chains below, sequenced in a study of blood T cell repertoires in COVID-19. The method was immunoSEQ multiplex PCR; TCRdb's version includes in-frame clones alone and lacks a portion of them. The repertoire holds around 450,000 clones, with roughly 91% as singletons. The specimen was peripheral blood. These receptors were collected from a woman in her 30s with acute or convalescent COVID-19.

The chain couples TRBV6-2 or TRBV6-3 to TRBJ2-2; 12 nucleotides align to TRBD2. With 4 bases clipped from V and 0 bases from J, the junction kept 6 bases outside the gene matches. Germline-derived CDR1 and CDR2 are MNHEY and SVGEGT. The length of the CDR3 is 18 residues. The CDR3 protein is CASSWVLAGGPNTGELFF. CDR3 in DNA: TGTGCCAGCAGTTGGGTACTAGCGGGGGGCCCGAACACCGGGGAGCTGTTTTTT.

The V call is TRBV30, the J call TRBJ2-7, with 7 positions matching TRBD2. The CDR3 sequence is 13 residues long. CDR1 GTSNPN and CDR2 SVGIG come from the germline V gene (reference sequence). Trimming at V came to 4 bases and at J to 4 bases, leaving 7 bases not matched to a gene. CDR3: CAWTHGGIYEQYF. CDR3 nucleotides: TGTGCCTGGACCCACGGGGGGATATACGAGCAGTACTTC.

The rearrangement joins TRBV4-1 to TRBJ1-1, with D unclear. V was pared by 2 bases and J by 2 bases, with 12 bases between. The CDR3 is 15 residues long. Germline V gene sequence: CDR1 MGHRA, CDR2 YSYEKL. CDR3 nucleotide sequence: TGCGCCAGCAGCCAACCCTTGGGCAGAAACACTGAAGCTTTCTTT. Its protein product is CASSQPLGRNTEAFF.

The sample holds a few counts of this clone. The rearrangement uses TRBV30 and TRBJ2-6, with 8 bases lining up with TRBD1. Germline values: CDR1 GTSNPN, CDR2 SVGIG (reference sequence). The CDR3 runs 16 residues. J lost 2 bases, V lost 1 base, and 4 bases had no gene match. The CDR3, as DNA: TGTGCCTGGAGTGAGAGCAGGGGGCCTGGGGCCAACGTCCTGACTTTC. It encodes CAWSESRGPGANVLTF.

This sequence joins TRBV7-8 and TRBJ2-2, with D possibly TRBD1 on 6 matching bases. Trimming stripped 0 bases from V and 3 bases from J, with 8 bases between. The CDR3 sequence is 15 residues long. The V gene's germline CDR1 is SGHVS and CDR2 FQNEAQ. CDR3 in DNA: TGTGCCAGCAGCTTAGCTGGACAGTACACCGGGGAGCTGTTTTTT. It codes for CASSLAGQYTGELFF.

This chain joins TRBV2 and TRBJ2-5; D perhaps matches TRBD2 (5 bases). This CDR3 comprises 13 residues. V shed 11 bases and J shed 2 bases, with 15 bases lying between them. Germline V gives CDR1 SNHLY, CDR2 FYNNEI. CDR3 in DNA: TGTGCCGGCGGTACCGGGGTACAAGAGACCCAGTACTTC. Protein product: CAGGTGVQETQYF.

J is TRBJ2-3 and V is TRBV6-1, with a weak D call TRBD2 (5 bases). V lost 3 bases, J lost 5 bases, and 21 bases lay in between. The germline V gene encodes CDR1 MNHNS and CDR2 SASEGT. The CDR3 totals 17 residues. The CDR3 sequence: CASSEHGWASQVDTQYF. The CDR3 bases are TGTGCCAGCAGTGAGCATGGTTGGGCTAGCCAAGTAGATACGCAGTATTTT.

The chain links TRBV6-5 to TRBJ2-7; maybe TRBD1 (6 bases). Per germline, CDR1 MNHEY and CDR2 SVGAGI. CDR3 length: 14 residues. Trimming took 7 bases from V and 6 from J, leaving 19 bases between them. This CDR3 reads CASTRTVNRGEQYF. As DNA, the CDR3 is TGTGCCAGCACCCGGACAGTCAACCGCGGCGAGCAGTACTTC.

The chain uses TRBV5-6 and TRBJ2-7; unclear D gene. The CDR3 is made up of 14 amino acids. Trimming removed 2 bases from V and 3 bases from J, with 12 bases in between. The germline CDR1 and CDR2 sequences are SGHDT and YYEEEE. The chain's CDR3 is CASSFVARNYEQYF. The CDR3 region has the DNA TGTGCCAGCAGCTTTGTGGCTAGAAACTACGAGCAGTACTTC.

The CDR3 sequence is CASSGTGAYEQYF. In DNA form, the CDR3 reads TGCGCCAGCAGCGGGACAGGGGCTTACGAGCAGTACTTC. The gene calls are TRBV5-1 and TRBJ2-7; 10 nucleotides align to TRBD1. The CDR3 is 13 amino acids. V dropped 4 bases and J dropped 4; count of bases not matched to a gene: 2. CDR1 is SGHRS and CDR2 is YFSETQ in the germline V gene. The full variable domain, its missing parts supplied by reference TRBV5-1 and TRBJ2-7, is KAGVTQTPRYLIKTRGQQVTLSCSPISGHRSVSWYQQTPGQGLQFLFEYFSETQRNKGNFPGRFSGRQFSNSRSEMNVSTLELGDSALYLCASSGTGAYEQYFGPGTRLTVT.

In its sample, this clone was seen once. V is TRBV7-6 and J is TRBJ2-2; TRBD2 agrees at 9 bases. After removal of 5 bases from V and 5 bases from J, the junction contained 6 bases not matched to a gene. This CDR3 has 15 residues. The germline CDR1 and CDR2 sequences are SGHVS and FNYEAQ. The CDR3 loop is CASSRGGGATGELFF. CDR3 DNA sequence: TGTGCCAGCAGCCGCGGCGGGGGGGCGACCGGGGAGCTGTTTTTT.

This sequence joins TRBV25-1 and TRBJ2-1; D call uncertain. This CDR3 is 17 amino acids long. The V end lost 0 bases, the J end lost 3 bases, and 15 bases lay between the germline ends. Germline CDR1 and CDR2: MGHDK and SYGVNS. The CDR3 DNA follows: TGTGCCAGCAGTGAATACTTACAAGCGCCCGACTACAATGAGCAGTTCTTC. This sequence encodes CASSEYLQAPDYNEQFF.

The gene calls are TRBV27 and TRBJ2-7, with 9 bases that match TRBD1. Germline CDR1 is MNHEY and CDR2 is SMNVEV (reference sequence). The CDR3 loop spans 15 amino acids. V shed 5 bases, J shed 6 bases, and the junction held 11 bases outside the gene matches. The CDR3 DNA sequence: TGTGCCAGCAGTCTACCGGGGACAGGGTTCCGCGAGCAGTACTTC. This encodes CASSLPGTGFREQYF.

V usage is TRBV5-5 and J usage is TRBJ2-1; 8 nucleotides match TRBD1. V lost 0 bases, J lost 4 bases, and 6 bases stayed unmatched. Germline-derived CDR1 and CDR2 are SGHKS and YYEKEE (reference sequence). The CDR3 length is 16 residues. The CDR3 sequence: CASSLVGRGRYNEQFF. The CDR3 bases are TGTGCCAGCAGCTTGGTGGGCAGGGGGCGGTACAATGAGCAGTTCTTC.

The genes are TRBV15 and TRBJ2-3; 7 positions agree with TRBD2. Trimming at V came to 5 bases and at J to 6 bases, leaving 8 bases not matched to a gene. The CDR3 is 14 residues long. Germline V gene lookup returns CDR1 LNHNV and CDR2 YYDKDF (reference sequence). CDR3 loop: CATSPGLVADTQYF. The CDR3 nucleotides are TGTGCCACCAGCCCCGGACTAGTAGCTGATACGCAGTATTTT.

This chain joins TRBV18 and TRBJ1-2; 9 bases line up with TRBD1. Trimming took 2 bases from V and 4 from J; bases not matched to a gene: 5. The CDR3 has 15 amino acids. From germline, CDR1 is KGHSH and CDR2 LQKENI. CDR3 DNA: TGTGCCAGCTCACCATCTACAGGGGGCATCTATGGCTACACCTTC. Translating gives CASSPSTGGIYGYTF. Looking up the rest from reference TRBV18 and TRBJ1-2 gives the full variable domain: NAGVMQNPRHLVRRRGQEARLRCSPMKGHSHVYWYRQLPEEGLKFMVYLQKENIIDESGMPKERFSAEFPKEGPSILRIQQVVRGDSAAYFCASSPSTGGIYGYTFGSGTRLTVV.